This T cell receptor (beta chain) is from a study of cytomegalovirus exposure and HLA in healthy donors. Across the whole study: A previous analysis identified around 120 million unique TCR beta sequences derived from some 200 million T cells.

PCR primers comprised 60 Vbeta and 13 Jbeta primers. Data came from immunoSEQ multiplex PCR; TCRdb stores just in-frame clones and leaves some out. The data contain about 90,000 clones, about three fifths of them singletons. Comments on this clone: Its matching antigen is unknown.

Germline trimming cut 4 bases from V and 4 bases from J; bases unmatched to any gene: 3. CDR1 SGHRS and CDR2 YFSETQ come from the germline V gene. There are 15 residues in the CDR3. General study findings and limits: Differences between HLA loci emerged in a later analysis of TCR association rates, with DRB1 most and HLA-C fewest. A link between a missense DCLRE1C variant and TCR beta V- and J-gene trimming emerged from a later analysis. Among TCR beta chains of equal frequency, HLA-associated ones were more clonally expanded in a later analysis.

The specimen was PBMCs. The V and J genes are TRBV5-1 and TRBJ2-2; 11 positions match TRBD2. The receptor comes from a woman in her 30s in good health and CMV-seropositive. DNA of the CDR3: TGCGCCAGCAGCACGACTAGCGGGGCCACCGGGGAGCTGTTTTTT. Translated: CASSTTSGATGELFF.